This T cell receptor beta chain emerged from a study of T cell responses to AZD1222 COVID-19 vaccine. Points from the study as a whole: Increased Spike-specific TCR breadth and depth were observed after two AZD1222 doses. Samples come after the peak T cell response, not at day 14. CD4 TCRs linked to vaccination spanned spike, dominating at 160-218 and 743-854. Reportedly, nearly half the spike-specific TCRs target unmutated variant regions.

Method: immunoSEQ multiplex PCR; TCRdb's copy keeps in-frame clones and lacks some. The sample holds fewer than 150,000 clones, around 84% seen once. Germline V CDR1 and CDR2: SGDLS, YYNGEE. Trimming cost V 0 bases and J 3 bases, with 15 bases left between them. CDR3 length: 16 amino acids. About this clone: The target antigen is unknown.

The V call is TRBV9, the J call TRBJ1-2; D perhaps matches TRBD1 (6 bases). This sequence originates from an adult in good health. The sample consisted of peripheral blood, taken on day 0 of AZD1222 vaccination. The CDR3 here is CASSVAQGISDYGYTF. The CDR3 bases are TGTGCCAGCAGCGTAGCACAGGGTATATCGGACTATGGCTACACCTTC.